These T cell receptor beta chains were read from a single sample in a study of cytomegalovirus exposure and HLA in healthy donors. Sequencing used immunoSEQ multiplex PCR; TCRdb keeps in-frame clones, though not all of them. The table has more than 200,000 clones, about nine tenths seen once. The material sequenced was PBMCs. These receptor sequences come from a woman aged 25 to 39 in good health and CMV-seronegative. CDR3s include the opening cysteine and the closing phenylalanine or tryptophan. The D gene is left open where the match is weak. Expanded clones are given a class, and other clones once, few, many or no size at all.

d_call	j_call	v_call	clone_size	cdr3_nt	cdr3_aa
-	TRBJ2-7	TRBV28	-	TGTGCCAGCAGTTTATTCCCGGCACTAGCTCCAACCTACGAGCAGTACTTC	CASSLFPALAPTYEQYF
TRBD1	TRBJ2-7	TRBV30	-	TGTGCCTGGAGTCCCACAACGGACAGGGCCCGTCTTGTCTACGAGCAGTACTTC	CAWSPTTDRARLVYEQYF
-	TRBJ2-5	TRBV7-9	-	TGTGCCAGCAGCTTGACAGCCCAAGAGACCCAGTACTTC	CASSLTAQETQYF
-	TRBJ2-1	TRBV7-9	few	TGTGCCAGCAGCTCTAGCCCAGGTAACGAGCAGTTCTTC	CASSSSPGNEQFF
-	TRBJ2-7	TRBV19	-	TGTGCCAGTAGTATAGGAGGGTCCTACGAGCAGTACTTC	CASSIGGSYEQYF
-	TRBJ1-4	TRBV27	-	TGTGCCAGCAGTCTCCGGCCGGCAACTAATGAAAAACTGTTTTTT	CASSLRPATNEKLFF
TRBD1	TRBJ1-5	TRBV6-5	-	TGTGCCAGCAGTTACTCCGGGACAGAGCCATATCAGCCCCAGCATTTT	CASSYSGTEPYQPQHF
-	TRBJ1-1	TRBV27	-	TGTGCCAGCAGTGGACTAACGGGCCACAAGACTGAAGCTTTCTTT	CASSGLTGHKTEAFF
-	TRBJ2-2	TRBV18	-	TGTGCCAGCTCACCTAGGCAGAAGAACACCGGGGAGCTGTTTTTT	CASSPRQKNTGELFF
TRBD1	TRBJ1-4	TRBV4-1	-	TGCGCCAGCAGCCAAGGGTGGAAGACAGGGGCCAATGAAAAACTGTTTTTT	CASSQGWKTGANEKLFF
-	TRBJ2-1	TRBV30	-	TGTGCCTGGAGAAGCCTAGGGGACAATGAGCAGTTCTTC	CAWRSLGDNEQFF
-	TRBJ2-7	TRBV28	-	TGTGCCAGCAGTTTTTCGGTAGGGAGCTCCTACGAGCAGTACTTC	CASSFSVGSSYEQYF
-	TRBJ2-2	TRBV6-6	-	TGTGCCAGCAGTTACCCCGGAAGAACCGGGGAGCTGTTTTTT	CASSYPGRTGELFF
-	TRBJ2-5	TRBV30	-	TGTGCCTGGAACCAGGGCGGGGAGACCCAGTACTTC	CAWNQGGETQYF
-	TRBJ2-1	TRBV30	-	TGTGCCTGGAGTAACGGAGTTTACAATGAGCAGTTCTTC	CAWSNGVYNEQFF
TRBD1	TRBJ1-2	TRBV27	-	TGTGCCAGCAGTTTATTCTACGATATTATGGACAGGGGGTATGGCTACACCTTC	CASSLFYDIMDRGYGYTF
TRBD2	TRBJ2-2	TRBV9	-	TGTGCCAGCAGCCGATCCCTAGCGGGAGCGGACACCGGGGAGCTGTTTTTT	CASSRSLAGADTGELFF
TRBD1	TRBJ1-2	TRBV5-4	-	TGTGCCAGCAGCTTGGAACCCGCGGGACAGGTGAACTATGGCTACACCTTC	CASSLEPAGQVNYGYTF
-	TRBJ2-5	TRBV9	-	TGTGCCAGCAGCGTATTGGGGCGGAAAGAGACCCAGTACTTC	CASSVLGRKETQYF
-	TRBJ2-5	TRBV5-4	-	TGTGCCAGCAGCTTGTTACGGGAGACCCAGTACTTC	CASSLLRETQYF
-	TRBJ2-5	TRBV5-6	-	TGTGCCAGCAGCTTGGGGGTTGACCGCAGATTTATGGCCCAGTACTTC	CASSLGVDRRFMAQYF
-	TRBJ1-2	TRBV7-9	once	TGTGCCAGCAGCCCACCCTCCTCGTATGGCTACACCTTC	CASSPPSSYGYTF
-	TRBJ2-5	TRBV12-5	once	TGTGCTAGTGGTTTGGTAATTAGCGATGGGGGAGAGACCCAGTACTTC	CASGLVISDGGETQYF
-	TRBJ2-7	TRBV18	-	TGTGCCAGCTCACCACCGAGCTCCTACGAGCAGTACTTC	CASSPPSSYEQYF
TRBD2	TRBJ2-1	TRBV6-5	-	TGTGCCAGCAGTTACTCGACTAGCGGTTACAATGAGCAGTTCTTC	CASSYSTSGYNEQFF
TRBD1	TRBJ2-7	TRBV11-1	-	TGTGCCAGCAGTGGGGGACAGGGCCGATCCTACGAGCAGTACTTC	CASSGGQGRSYEQYF
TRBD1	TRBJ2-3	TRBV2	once	TGTGCCAGCAGTGAAGAGAGACAGGGGCTAAGGAGAGATACGCAGTATTTT	CASSEERQGLRRDTQYF
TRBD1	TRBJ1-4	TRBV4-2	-	TGTGCCAGCAGCGAGCGAACAGGGGAAGGCAATGAAAAACTGTTTTTT	CASSERTGEGNEKLFF
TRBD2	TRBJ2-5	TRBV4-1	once	TGCGCCAGCAGCCAAGATCGTAATAGCGGGAGGGGACCTCAAGAGACCCAGTACTTC	CASSQDRNSGRGPQETQYF
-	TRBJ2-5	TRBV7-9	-	TGTGCCAGCTGGGACACAGGGAAAGAGACCCAGTACTTC	CASWDTGKETQYF
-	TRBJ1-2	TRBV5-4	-	TGTGCCAGCAGCCCGGGATCAGGCGGCTATGGCTACACCTTC	CASSPGSGGYGYTF
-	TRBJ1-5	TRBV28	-	TGTGCCAGCACCCTAATTGGTCAGCCCCAGCATTTT	CASTLIGQPQHF
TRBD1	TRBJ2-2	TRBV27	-	TGTGCCAGCAGTTCAAACAGGGGGCAAAACACCGGGGAGCTGTTTTTT	CASSSNRGQNTGELFF
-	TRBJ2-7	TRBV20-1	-	TGCAGTGCTTCTACAGGGAGGGAGCAGTACTTC	CSASTGREQYF
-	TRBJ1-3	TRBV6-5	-	TGTGCCAGCAGTTGGGGAAACACCATATATTTT	CASSWGNTIYF
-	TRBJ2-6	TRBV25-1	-	TGTGCCAGCCTAGACAGCTCTGGGGCCAACGTCCTGACTTTC	CASLDSSGANVLTF
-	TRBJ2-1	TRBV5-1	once	TGCGCCAGCAGCGAGATACAGGGACGTGAGCAGTTCTTC	CASSEIQGREQFF
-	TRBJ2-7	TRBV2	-	TGTGCCAGCAGTGTCACCTACGAGCAGTACTTC	CASSVTYEQYF
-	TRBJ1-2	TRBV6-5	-	TGTGCCAGCAGTTACATCACGGGTGGGGGCTACACCTTC	CASSYITGGGYTF
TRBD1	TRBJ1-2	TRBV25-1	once	TGTGCCAGCAGTGCATCCGGACAGGGGAACTATGGCTACACCTTC	CASSASGQGNYGYTF
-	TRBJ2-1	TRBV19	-	TGTGCTACGTTTAGCTCCTACAATGAGCAGTTCTTC	CATFSSYNEQFF
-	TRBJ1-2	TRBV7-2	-	TGTGCCAGCAGCTTAGTAACTCGGGGAAGAAACTATGGCTACACCTTC	CASSLVTRGRNYGYTF
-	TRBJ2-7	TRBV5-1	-	TGCGCCAGCAGCCTACTAAGGGTCGGGGTCGACGAGCAGTACTTC	CASSLLRVGVDEQYF
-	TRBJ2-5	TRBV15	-	TGTGCCACCAGCAGAGGTGAAGTCCAGGAGACCCAGTACTTC	CATSRGEVQETQYF
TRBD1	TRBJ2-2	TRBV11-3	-	TGTGCCAGCAGCCCCCCCGGCAGGGGGTCCTCCGGGGAGCTGTTTTTT	CASSPPGRGSSGELFF
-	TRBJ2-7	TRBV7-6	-	TGTGCCAGCAGCTATTCGACAGGGAGGGGGGGTTACGAGCAGTACTTC	CASSYSTGRGGYEQYF
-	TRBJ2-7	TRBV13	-	TGTGCCAGCAGCTTAATAGGAGGAGGCTACGAGCAGTACTTC	CASSLIGGGYEQYF
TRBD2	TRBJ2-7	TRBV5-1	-	TGCGCCAGCAGCCGGGGGCGGGAGGGCTACGAGCAGTACTTC	CASSRGREGYEQYF
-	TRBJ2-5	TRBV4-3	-	TGCGCCAGCAGCCAAGATTGGCGGAACCAAGAGACCCAGTACTTC	CASSQDWRNQETQYF
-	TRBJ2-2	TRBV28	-	TGTGCCAGTAGGCGAGAGACCGCGAACACCGGGGAGCTGTTTTTT	CASRRETANTGELFF
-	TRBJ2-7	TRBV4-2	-	TGTGCCAGCAGCCAAGTCGGGGACCCGGGGGACGAGCAGTACTTC	CASSQVGDPGDEQYF
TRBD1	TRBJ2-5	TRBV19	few	TGTGCCAGTAGTATAGATGACAGGGGGCATGAGACCCAGTACTTC	CASSIDDRGHETQYF
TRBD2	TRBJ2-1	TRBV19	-	TGTGCCAGTAGTCCTAGCGGGTATCACAATGAGCAGTTCTTC	CASSPSGYHNEQFF
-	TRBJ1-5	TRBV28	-	TGTGCCAGCAGACAGGGAAATCAGCCCCAGCATTTT	CASRQGNQPQHF